The 23 T cell receptor beta chains below come from one sample, sequenced in a study of CD8 T cells in ankylosing spondylitis. TCRdb reprocessed the 5' RACE reads with MiXCR, giving one entry per CDR3 protein. The repertoire consists of 220,000 or so distinct CDR3 sequences, with 10% occurring once and the leading ten covering less than 25%. The sequenced sample was blood, either unsorted or a sorted T cell fraction (not recorded which). The origin of the receptors is a male donor with ankylosing spondylitis or in good health (not recorded which).

This chain joins TRBV30 and TRBJ2-7; D gene ambiguous. The CDR3 covers 13 residues. V gave up 4 bases and J gave up 2 bases, with 12 bases separating them. CDR1 GTSNPN and CDR2 SVGIG come from the germline V gene (reference sequence). The DNA of the CDR3 is TGTGCCTGGAATGGTGGGCCTCCCTACGAGCAGTACTTC. Translated: CAWNGGPPYEQYF. The variable domain in full, completed from reference TRBV30 and TRBJ2-7, reads SQTIHQWPATLVQPVGSPLSLECTVEGTSNPNLYWYRQAAGRGLQLLFYSVGIGQISSEVPQNLSASRPQDRQFILSSKKLLLSDSGFYLCAWNGGPPYEQYFGPGTRLTVT.

This clonotype was seen at least ten times. The V and J genes are TRBV20-1 and TRBJ2-2; a possible D gene is TRBD2 (5 bases). The length of the CDR3 is 14 residues. CDR1 and CDR2 from the germline V gene are DFQATT and SNEGSKA (reference sequence). V was trimmed by 4 bases and J by 3 bases, leaving 12 bases between them. CDR3: CSAIIAGHTGELFF. CDR3 nucleotides: TGCAGTGCTATAATCGCGGGTCACACCGGGGAGCTGTTTTTT.

This clonotype was observed at least ten times. This chain uses TRBV29-1 with TRBJ1-1, with D perhaps matching TRBD1 (6 bases). The CDR3 consists of 14 residues. Germline CDR1 is SQVTM and CDR2 is ANQGSEA. V dropped 0 bases and J dropped 7 bases, with 15 bases sitting between them. The CDR3 region has the DNA TGCAGCGTTGAAGATCGAGCGGGGGCGATTGAAGCTTTCTTT. It specifies CSVEDRAGAIEAFF. The full variable domain, in which reference TRBV29-1 and TRBJ1-1 provide the parts outside the CDR3, is SAVISQKPSRDICQRGTSLTIQCQVDSQVTMMFWYRQQPGQSLTLIATANQGSEATYESGFVIDKFPISRPNLTFSTLTVSNMSPEDSSIYLCSVEDRAGAIEAFFGQGTRLTVV.

Many counts were recorded for this clonotype. The chain has TRBV7-3 and TRBJ2-5, with D unresolved. Germline values: CDR1 SGHTA, CDR2 FQGTGA. V lost 2 bases, J lost 2 bases, and 15 bases lay in between. The CDR3 has 16 amino acids. This chain's CDR3 is CASSLPLRHPQETQYF. The CDR3 bases are TGTGCCAGCAGCTTACCACTCCGACACCCACAAGAGACCCAGTACTTC.

In its sample, this clonotype was seen many times. The rearrangement joins TRBV5-8 to TRBJ1-5; 7 bases align to TRBD1. The germline CDR1 and CDR2 sequences are SGHTS and YDEGEE. After removal of 5 bases from V and 1 base from J, the junction contained 6 bases not matched to a gene. The CDR3 length is 15 residues. CDR3: CASSPTGRSNQPQHF. As DNA, the CDR3 is TGTGCCAGCAGTCCGACAGGGAGAAGCAATCAGCCCCAGCATTTT.

The table lists this clonotype with many counts. The CDR3 protein is CASSPGNTDRTAGYTF. The CDR3 DNA follows: TGTGCCAGCAGCCCGGGAAATACGGACAGGACAGCTGGCTACACCTTC. The V and J genes are TRBV7-9 and TRBJ1-2, with 7 positions matching TRBD1. Germline-derived CDR1 and CDR2 are SEHNR and FQNEAQ (reference sequence). Trimming removed 5 bases from V and 7 bases from J; junction bases left unmatched: 16. This CDR3 has 16 amino acids.

This clonotype was found many times. The gene calls are TRBV5-6 and TRBJ1-1; D is perhaps TRBD1 (6 bases). CDR3 size: 13 residues. V was clipped by 5 bases and J by 5 bases, with 13 bases between them. Germline V gene lookup returns CDR1 SGHDT and CDR2 YYEEEE. This CDR3 reads CASRNTGRTEAFF. The CDR3 DNA reads as TGTGCCAGCAGGAATACAGGGAGGACTGAAGCTTTCTTT. Full variable domain (missing parts from reference TRBV5-6 and TRBJ1-1): DAGVTQSPTHLIKTRGQQVTLRCSPKSGHDTVSWYQQALGQGPQFIFQYYEEEERQRGNFPDRFSGHQFPNYSSELNVNALLLGDSALYLCASRNTGRTEAFFGQGTRLTVV.

The chain carries TRBV30 and TRBJ2-1, with a weak D call TRBD2 (6 bases). Germline-derived CDR1 and CDR2 are GTSNPN and SVGIG (reference sequence). The CDR3 is 13 residues long. The ends were cut back, 4 bases at V and 5 bases at J, with 12 bases in the middle. The CDR3 sequence: CAWMRGRDNEQFF. The CDR3 DNA follows: TGTGCCTGGATGCGGGGTAGGGACAATGAGCAGTTCTTC.

This clonotype occurred a few times. The V gene is TRBV9, the J gene TRBJ2-3, with 9 bases identical to TRBD2. Germline loops: CDR1 SGDLS, CDR2 YYNGEE. V trimming: 2 bases; J trimming: 0 bases; junction bases outside the gene matches: 4. CDR3 length: 16 residues. The CDR3 region is CASSVSLAGSTDTQYF. The CDR3 DNA reads as TGTGCCAGCAGCGTTTCGCTAGCGGGGAGCACAGATACGCAGTATTTT.

This clonotype was counted many times. The chain joins TRBV11-2 to TRBJ1-2; TRBD1 aligns across 9 bases. V was pared by 5 bases and J by 2 bases, with 3 bases of the junction left unmatched. The germline V gene has CDR1 SGHAT and CDR2 FQNNGV. The CDR3 sequence is 14 residues long. Written as DNA, the CDR3 is TGTGCCAGCAGCCGGGACAGGGAAAACTATGGCTACACCTTC. Translating it yields CASSRDRENYGYTF.

There are many counts of this clonotype. J is TRBJ1-5 and V is TRBV20-1; 7 nucleotides match TRBD1. The germline V gene encodes CDR1 DFQATT and CDR2 SNEGSKA (reference sequence). CDR3 length: 13 residues. The trim removed 5 bases at V and 5 bases at J, leaving 6 bases unmatched. In nucleotides, the CDR3 is TGCAGTGCTGGGGGACAGCGGGATCAGCCCCAGCATTTT. Its protein product is CSAGGQRDQPQHF.

This clonotype was found many times. The chain has TRBV3-1 and TRBJ2-6; perhaps TRBD2 as D (6 bases). The CDR3 loop spans 15 amino acids. CDR1 is LGHDT, CDR2 YNNKEL, per germline (reference sequence). V lost 3 bases to trimming and J lost 5 bases, with 11 bases between them. The CDR3 region has the DNA TGTGCCAGCAGCCAGCGCGGGGTCAGGGCCAACGTCCTGACTTTC. Translated: CASSQRGVRANVLTF.

This clonotype appeared many times. The chain is built from TRBV7-2 and TRBJ2-1, with TRBD2 matching 11 bases. J was trimmed by 7 bases and V by 7 bases; bases with no gene match: 9. From germline, CDR1 is SGHTA and CDR2 FQGNSA. The CDR3 runs 15 residues. CDR3 region: CASTDSGGAFNEQFF. As DNA, the CDR3 is TGTGCCAGCACCGATAGCGGGGGGGCCTTTAATGAGCAGTTCTTC. The whole variable domain, filled in from reference TRBV7-2 and TRBJ2-1, reads GAGVSQSPSNKVTEKGKDVELRCDPISGHTALYWYRQSLGQGLEFLIYFQGNSAPDKSGLPSDRFSAERTGGSVSTLTIQRTQQEDSAVYLCASTDSGGAFNEQFFGPGTRLTVL.

The chain combines TRBV6-5 with TRBJ2-3; TRBD2 matches 10 bases. CDR1 and CDR2 (germline): MNHEY, SVGAGI. The trim removed 2 bases at V and 2 bases at J, leaving 7 bases unmatched. The CDR3 has 17 amino acids. In nucleotides, the CDR3 is TGTGCCAGCAGTTACATTGGGCTAGCGGGGGTCACAGATACGCAGTATTTT. It is translated as CASSYIGLAGVTDTQYF.

There are many counts of this clonotype. The chain has TRBV7-8 and TRBJ1-5; D is perhaps TRBD1 (5 bases). V was cut by 1 base and J by 0 bases, with 13 bases left in between. CDR1 SGHVS and CDR2 FQNEAQ come from the germline V gene. The CDR3 covers 17 residues. CDR3 nucleotides: TGTGCCAGCAGCTTAGGAGCTGGGGGGTCTAGCAATCAGCCCCAGCATTTT. It codes for CASSLGAGGSSNQPQHF.

This clonotype appeared many times. The chain links TRBV20-1 to TRBJ1-5, with no clear D. V lost 6 bases, J lost 1 base, and 13 bases lay in between. Germline V lookup: CDR1 DFQATT, CDR2 SNEGSKA (reference sequence). The CDR3 runs to 14 residues. The CDR3 DNA reads TGCAGTGCCGGACTAGCGGGGAGCAATCAGCCCCAGCATTTT. Its protein is CSAGLAGSNQPQHF.

This clonotype was picked up many times. The J gene is TRBJ2-1, the V gene TRBV6-4; TRBD2 matches 8 bases. Germline V lookup: CDR1 MRHNA, CDR2 SNTAGT. V lost 0 bases to trimming and J lost 2 bases; unmatched junction nucleotides: 3. CDR3 length: 16 amino acids. Written as DNA, the CDR3 is TGTGCCAGCAGTGACTCCGGGGGGGGGGCCTACAATGAGCAGTTCTTC. Residues: CASSDSGGGAYNEQFF.

This clonotype was observed many times. This chain links TRBV5-1 with TRBJ2-1; no definite D call. Germline CDR1 and CDR2: SGHRS and YFSETQ. V shed 1 base and J shed 2 bases, with 10 bases lying between them. This CDR3 contains 15 residues. The CDR3 DNA is TGCGCCAGCAGCTTGTCCGCAGGAGCCTACAATGAGCAGTTCTTC. This sequence encodes CASSLSAGAYNEQFF.

This clonotype was found many times. The chain joins TRBV7-3 to TRBJ1-5; TRBD1 might be the D (5 bases). The germline gives CDR1 SGHTA, CDR2 FQGTGA. Trimming took off 1 base at V and 6 bases at J, with 13 bases between the two ends. There are 15 residues in the CDR3. The CDR3 nucleotides are TGTGCCAGCAGCTTAAGGCAGGCGGGGGGTCAGCCCCAGCATTTT. Its protein product is CASSLRQAGGQPQHF.

Points on this clonotype: A much bigger clone sits one base away, suggesting this may be a read error. CDR3: CSARDSGRGDYEQNF. The CDR3 nucleotides are TGCAGTGCTAGAGATTCGGGCAGGGGGGACTACGAGCAGAACTTC. V and J are TRBV20-1 and TRBJ2-7; D is tentatively TRBD1 or TRBD2 (7 bases each). Germline V lookup: CDR1 DFQATT, CDR2 SNEGSKA (reference sequence). The CDR3 length is 15 residues.

Notes on this clonotype: At one of its ends the junction is not consistent with the germline gene, which may arise from a read error. The chain employs TRBV7-7 and TRBJ2-5; 15 bases match TRBD2. The CDR3 runs 17 residues. Germline CDR1 and CDR2: SSHAT and FNYEAQ (reference sequence). The CDR3 region is CASSSGLAGGKFETQYF. DNA of the CDR3: TGTGCTAGCAGTTCCGGACTAGCGGGGGGGAAGTTCGAGACCCAGTACTTC.

This clonotype has a count of ten or more. This chain connects TRBV2 to TRBJ2-3, with 13 bases lining up with TRBD2. Germline V gene data show CDR1 as SNHLY and CDR2 as FYNNEI. There are 17 residues in the CDR3. V trimming: 2 bases; J trimming: 6 bases; junction bases outside the gene matches: 8. CDR3 DNA: TGTGCCAGCAGTGAACCCGGGACTAGCGGGGTTCAGGATACGCAGTATTTT. Its protein is CASSEPGTSGVQDTQYF.

This clonotype was seen only a few times. The J gene is TRBJ2-5, the V gene TRBV3-1; D possibly corresponds to TRBD1 (7 bases). CDR3 length: 17 amino acids. Germline V gene lookup returns CDR1 LGHDT and CDR2 YNNKEL (reference sequence). V lost 2 bases and J 4 bases, leaving 20 bases between the germline ends. CDR3 coding DNA: TGTGCCAGCAGCCAATCCGGGGTTTCGCAGGGGGGAGAGACCCAGTACTTC. Amino acid sequence: CASSQSGVSQGGETQYF.